What follows are 16 T cell receptor beta chains derived from one specimen sequenced in a study of beta chain features in type 1 diabetes. The investigators reverse transcribed all of the isolated RNA, so they sequenced expressed TCRB transcripts. TCRdb's table, derived via immunoSEQ multiplex PCR, lists solely in-frame clones and lacks some. The table has 330,000 or so clones, around 20% seen once; the top ten hold 0.035% to 0.055%. The sequenced sample was naive CD4+ T cells from blood. The receptors were gathered from a woman in her late teens or twenties in good health.

This clone has more than one count but fewer than ten. This sequence joins TRBV4-1 and TRBJ2-1; 9 bases fit TRBD1. The junction had 9 bases not matched to a gene; V was cut back by 5 bases and J by 10 bases. This CDR3 comprises 14 residues. The germline V gene encodes CDR1 MGHRA and CDR2 YSYEKL. The CDR3, as DNA: TGCGCCAGCAGCAATCCGGGACAGGGAAAAGAGCAGTTCTTC. Encoded protein: CASSNPGQGKEQFF.

The V and J genes are TRBV30 and TRBJ2-7; 13 bases align to TRBD2. The CDR3 length is 13 residues. V shed 3 bases and J 10 bases; nucleotides not matched to a gene: 6. Germline V lookup: CDR1 GTSNPN, CDR2 SVGIG (reference sequence). CDR3: CAWRLAGGRHQYF. As DNA, the CDR3 is TGTGCCTGGAGACTAGCGGGAGGGCGGCACCAGTACTTC.

This clone was seen only a few times. This sequence joins TRBV28 and TRBJ2-3; perhaps TRBD2 as D (6 bases). The ends were cut back, 3 bases at V and 12 bases at J, with 19 bases in the middle. The CDR3 covers 14 residues. Germline CDR1 and CDR2: MDHEN and SYDVKM. This chain's CDR3 is CASSFGTAFVEQYF. The DNA for the CDR3 is TGTGCCAGCAGTTTCGGGACTGCCTTTGTCGAACAGTATTTT. The entire variable domain, with the rest obtained from reference TRBV28 and TRBJ2-3, is as follows: DVKVTQSSRYLVKRTGEKVFLECVQDMDHENMFWYRQDPGLGLRLIYFSYDVKMKEKGDIPEGYSVSREKKERFSLILESASTNQTSMYLCASSFGTAFVEQYFGPGTRLTVL.

The chain recombines TRBV10-3 with TRBJ2-1; D is perhaps TRBD2 (5 bases). CDR3 length: 14 residues. Germline CDR1 reads ENHRY; CDR2 reads SYGVKD. Trimming took off 4 bases at V and 0 bases at J, with 7 bases between the two ends. CDR3 protein: CAISGGSSYNEQFF. CDR3 in DNA: TGTGCCATCAGTGGAGGGAGCTCCTACAATGAGCAGTTCTTC.

The J gene is TRBJ1-2, the V gene TRBV29-1, with D tentatively TRBD1 (5 bases). Germline CDR1 is SQVTM and CDR2 is ANQGSEA. Trimming shortened V by 0 bases and J by 11 bases, and 7 bases separated the two germline ends. The CDR3 is 10 amino acids. The CDR3 nucleotides read TGCAGCGTTGAAGAGAAGGGGTACACCTTC. It specifies CSVEEKGYTF.

This clone was found a few times. V is TRBV6-5 and J is TRBJ2-3, with TRBD1 as a possible D gene (6 bases). Per the germline V gene, CDR1 is MNHEY and CDR2 is SVGAGI. This CDR3 has 14 residues. Trimming removed 5 bases from V and 2 bases from J, with 11 bases in between. CDR3 in amino acids: CASSRDTATDTQYF. CDR3 in DNA: TGTGCCAGCAGTCGGGACACAGCCACAGATACGCAGTATTTT.

The chain links TRBV6-6 to TRBJ2-7; 7 bases map to TRBD2. V dropped 4 bases and J dropped 2; count of bases not matched to a gene: 8. The CDR3 spans 15 residues. The germline CDR1 and CDR2 sequences are MNHNY and SVGAGI (reference sequence). The CDR3 loop is CASSSTSDSPYEQYF. The CDR3 bases are TGTGCCAGCAGTTCTACTAGCGACAGCCCCTACGAGCAGTACTTC.

This clone was seen a few times. The gene calls are TRBV29-1 and TRBJ2-3; D is uncertain. Germline CDR1 reads SQVTM; CDR2 reads ANQGSEA. The CDR3 has 13 amino acids. The V end lost 0 bases, the J end lost 1 base, and 5 bases lay between the germline ends. CDR3 protein: CSVEDPGTDTQYF. In DNA, the CDR3 is TGCAGCGTTGAAGACCCTGGCACAGATACGCAGTATTTT.

The rearrangement joins TRBV4-2 to TRBJ2-7; D is unclear. Trimming cost V 0 bases and J 7 bases, with 13 bases left between them. Germline-derived CDR1 and CDR2 are LGHNA and YNFKEQ. The CDR3 runs to 14 residues. In DNA form, the CDR3 reads TGTGCCAGCAGCCAAGACGGAGTCAGTGGGGAGCAGTACTTC. Protein product: CASSQDGVSGEQYF.

This clone has a handful of counts. This rearrangement joins TRBV7-9 to TRBJ2-7; tentative D call: TRBD2 (5 bases). The V end lost 4 bases, the J end lost 5 bases, and 12 bases lay between the germline ends. The CDR3 covers 13 residues. Germline CDR1 reads SEHNR; CDR2 reads FQNEAQ (reference sequence). The CDR3 here is CASSSSWGDEQYF. As DNA, the CDR3 is TGTGCCAGCAGCTCTAGCTGGGGTGACGAGCAGTACTTC.

The chain uses TRBV18 and TRBJ1-2, with 12 bases fitting TRBD1. Germline values: CDR1 KGHSH, CDR2 LQKENI. CDR3 size: 16 residues. With V trimmed by 0 bases and J by 4 bases, 3 bases remained unmatched. The CDR3, as DNA: TGTGCCAGCTCACCACCCGGGACAGGGGGCATCTATGGCTACACCTTC. Translation gives CASSPPGTGGIYGYTF.

This chain links TRBV2 with TRBJ2-7; D ambiguous. Germline lookup yields CDR1 SNHLY and CDR2 FYNNEI. V was trimmed by 3 bases and J by 2 bases, leaving 11 bases between them. CDR3 length: 14 amino acids. The CDR3 spells CASSDWSQTYEQYF. Written as DNA, the CDR3 is TGTGCCAGCAGTGATTGGAGTCAGACCTACGAGCAGTACTTC.

V and J are TRBV29-1 and TRBJ1-1; TRBD1 might be the D (5 bases). V lost 7 bases to trimming and J lost 2 bases, with 11 bases between them. Germline V lookup: CDR1 SQVTM, CDR2 ANQGSEA. The CDR3 loop spans 12 amino acids. CDR3 protein: CSAGTANTEAFF. For the CDR3, the DNA is TGCAGCGCCGGGACTGCTAACACTGAAGCTTTCTTT.

This clone has just one count. The rearrangement links TRBV7-3 to TRBJ2-2; no definite D call. Trimming left V 2 bases short and J 4 bases short, with 8 bases between. There are 14 residues in the CDR3. Germline V lookup: CDR1 SGHTA, CDR2 FQGTGA. The CDR3 reads CASSLRRGTGELFF. CDR3 coding DNA: TGTGCCAGCAGCTTACGCAGAGGCACCGGGGAGCTGTTTTTT.

V is TRBV7-3 and J is TRBJ2-5, with a tentative D call TRBD2 (7 bases). The CDR3 spans 14 residues. V was clipped by 2 bases and J by 5 bases, with 12 bases between them. CDR1 SGHTA and CDR2 FQGTGA come from the germline V gene. Here the CDR3 reads CASSLGGAAETQYF. The CDR3 DNA follows: TGTGCCAGCAGCTTAGGGGGGGCGGCGGAGACCCAGTACTTC.

In its sample, this clone was seen a few times. The chain carries TRBV4-1 and TRBJ2-1; possible D gene TRBD1, 6 bases. The CDR3 spans 15 residues. V lost 1 base to trimming and J lost 2 bases, with 9 bases between them. The germline V gene encodes CDR1 MGHRA and CDR2 YSYEKL. The CDR3 DNA sequence: TGCGCCAGCAGCCAAGGTCAGGGGCCCTACAATGAGCAGTTCTTC. This encodes CASSQGQGPYNEQFF.